The 23 T cell receptor beta chains below all came from one sample that was sequenced in a study of blood T cell repertoires in COVID-19. This table comes from immunoSEQ multiplex PCR, and its TCRdb copy is limited to in-frame clones, with some not included. Among some 140,000 clones listed, roughly 83% were seen once. The sequenced material came from peripheral blood. The receptors were sampled from a woman in her fifties or sixties with acute or convalescent COVID-19.

This clone was recorded only once. The chain uses TRBV6-2 or TRBV6-3 and TRBJ2-6; the D gene is possibly TRBD2 (6 bases). The CDR3 runs to 15 residues. Trimming shortened V by 6 bases and J by 1 base, and 10 bases separated the two germline ends. The germline V gene has CDR1 MNHEY and CDR2 SVGEGT. DNA for the CDR3: TGTGCCAGCAGCGAGGCGGGGTCTGGGGCCAACGTCCTGACTTTC. Protein sequence: CASSEAGSGANVLTF.

This clone was observed once. The V call is TRBV28, the J call TRBJ1-6; 11 bases map to TRBD1. Germline V gene lookup returns CDR1 MDHEN and CDR2 SYDVKM. The V gene end was trimmed by 11 bases and the J gene end by 8 bases; junction bases not matched to a gene: 5. This CDR3 region has 13 residues. The CDR3 sequence: CAEGGQGDSPLHF. CDR3 bases: TGTGCCGAGGGGGGACAGGGGGATTCACCCCTCCACTTT.

The genes are TRBV13 and TRBJ1-2; a weak D match, TRBD1 (5 bases). V was cut by 3 bases and J by 4 bases, with 9 bases left in between. Germline CDR1 and CDR2: PRHDT and FYEKMQ (reference sequence). There are 13 residues in the CDR3. CDR3 bases: TGTGCCAGCAGCTTGGCCCAGGGCTATGGCTACACCTTC. Protein: CASSLAQGYGYTF.

The chain couples TRBV28 to TRBJ1-5; no firm D call. The CDR3 is 12 residues long. V shed 2 bases and J shed 9 bases, with 8 bases lying between them. Germline-derived CDR1 and CDR2 are MDHEN and SYDVKM. CDR3: CASSLSGGPQHF. The CDR3 nucleotides read TGTGCCAGCAGTTTAAGCGGAGGGCCCCAGCATTTT.

This clone came up once. V and J are TRBV24-1 and TRBJ1-2; D might be TRBD1 (5 bases). Germline V gene data show CDR1 as KGHDR and CDR2 as SFDVKD. CDR3 length equals 15 residues. Trimming took 2 bases from V and 3 from J, leaving 12 bases between them. This CDR3 is CATSDSRQSHYGYTF. CDR3 bases: TGTGCCACCAGTGATTCTCGACAGTCCCACTATGGCTACACCTTC.

The rearrangement uses TRBV27 and TRBJ2-7; 7 nucleotides agree with TRBD2. Germline CDR1 and CDR2: MNHEY and SMNVEV (reference sequence). The trim removed 6 bases at V and 6 bases at J, leaving 5 bases unmatched. The CDR3 runs to 12 residues. CDR3 in DNA: TGTGCCAGCAGGTCGGGGGGTCTCGAGCAGTACGTC. Its translation is CASRSGGLEQYV.

The chain has TRBV7-3 and TRBJ2-5; TRBD2 aligns across 8 bases. V gave up 5 bases and J gave up 5 bases; unmatched junction bases: 10. The germline CDR1 and CDR2 sequences are SGHTA and FQGTGA. The length of the CDR3 is 15 residues. The DNA for the CDR3 is TGTGCCAGCAGCCCCGTAGGCGGGGGGCGGGAGACCCAGTACTTC. This codes for CASSPVGGGRETQYF. Full variable domain (outside the CDR3, taken from reference TRBV7-3 and TRBJ2-5): GAGVSQTPSNKVTEKGKYVELRCDPISGHTALYWYRQSLGQGPEFLIYFQGTGAADDSGLPNDRFFAVRPEGSVSTLKIQRTERGDSAVYLCASSPVGGGRETQYFGPGTRLLVL.

The chain employs TRBV6-5 and TRBJ1-5; 9 bases match TRBD1. This CDR3 contains 15 residues. V dropped 5 bases and J dropped 7; count of bases not matched to a gene: 9. CDR1 is MNHEY, CDR2 SVGAGI, per germline. The CDR3 DNA reads as TGTGCCAGCAGTATCGGACAGGGGTTCGGGCAGCCCCAGCATTTT. Protein sequence: CASSIGQGFGQPQHF.

The chain uses TRBV28 and TRBJ1-1, with TRBD1 as a possible D gene (6 bases). The CDR3 consists of 13 residues. V was clipped by 1 base and J by 6 bases, with 9 bases between them. Germline-derived CDR1 and CDR2 are MDHEN and SYDVKM. The CDR3 DNA is TGTGCCAGCAGTTTATCGGGGGGCGCTGAAGCTTTCTTT. Residues: CASSLSGGAEAFF.

The J gene is TRBJ2-5, the V gene TRBV6-6; D perhaps matches TRBD1 (6 bases). The CDR3 contains 15 residues. Trimming shortened V by 4 bases and J by 5 bases, and 17 bases separated the two germline ends. Germline CDR1 is MNHNY and CDR2 is SVGAGI (reference sequence). This CDR3 reads CASSSQFDRSETQYF. The CDR3, as DNA: TGTGCCAGCAGTTCCCAGTTCGACAGGTCGGAGACCCAGTACTTC.

This chain links TRBV6-6 with TRBJ1-4; D may be TRBD1 (6 bases). The CDR3 extends over 14 amino acids. Germline CDR1 reads MNHNY; CDR2 reads SVGAGI (reference sequence). V lost 0 bases to trimming and J lost 12 bases, with 14 bases between them. CDR3 DNA: TGTGCCAGCAGTTACTCTGCAGGGGCAGAAGAACTGTTTTTT. Protein product: CASSYSAGAEELFF.

The chain carries TRBV27 and TRBJ2-3; 10 bases are a match to TRBD2. CDR1 is MNHEY, CDR2 SMNVEV, per germline (reference sequence). This CDR3 is 17 amino acids long. J lost 0 bases, V lost 9 bases, and 12 bases had no gene match. The CDR3 is CARCRLAGDPSTDTQYF. The CDR3 DNA sequence: TGTGCCAGATGTCGCCTAGCGGGGGACCCTAGCACAGATACGCAGTATTTT.

The chain is built from TRBV11-1 and TRBJ2-3; D is perhaps TRBD2 (5 bases). V was trimmed by 2 bases and J by 1 base, leaving 10 bases between them. The CDR3 covers 15 residues. Germline loops: CDR1 SGHAT, CDR2 FQDESV (reference sequence). In DNA form, the CDR3 reads TGTGCCAGCAGCTTACTCGGAGGAGGCACAGATACGCAGTATTTT. Translating gives CASSLLGGGTDTQYF.

The chain recombines TRBV18 with TRBJ1-1; D might be TRBD1 (6 bases). Per germline, CDR1 KGHSH and CDR2 LQKENI. Trimming cost V 2 bases and J 1 base, with 8 bases left between them. The CDR3 length is 14 residues. CDR3 sequence: CASSPIQGNTEAFF. The CDR3 DNA reads as TGTGCCAGCTCACCAATACAGGGGAACACTGAAGCTTTCTTT.

The chain recombines TRBV19 with TRBJ1-2; TRBD1 agrees at 10 bases. Trimming took 4 bases from V and 7 from J; bases not matched to a gene: 12. This CDR3 has 16 residues. Looked up from germline, CDR1 is LNHDA and CDR2 is SQIVND (reference sequence). The CDR3 nucleotides are TGTGCCAGTAGTAACCAAGGGGACAGGGGAGGCAGTGGCTACACCTTC. This gives the protein CASSNQGDRGGSGYTF.

This sequence joins TRBV9 and TRBJ2-5; 10 positions agree with TRBD2. CDR3 size: 17 residues. The germline CDR1 and CDR2 sequences are SGDLS and YYNGEE. Trimming took 5 bases from V and 1 from J; bases not matched to a gene: 11. DNA of the CDR3: TGTGCCAGCAGTGGGGGGGCGACTAGCGGGCCCCAAGAGACCCAGTACTTC. Its protein product is CASSGGATSGPQETQYF.

The CDR3 nucleotides read TGCGCCAGCAGCCTCAGAGGAGCCGACGGACAAGGCTATGGCTACACCTTC. As protein: CASSLRGADGQGYGYTF. This sequence joins TRBV4-1 and TRBJ1-2; D is possibly TRBD1 (5 bases). The CDR3 contains 17 residues. The ends were cut back, 4 bases at V and 4 bases at J, with 22 bases in the middle. In germline, CDR1 is MGHRA, CDR2 YSYEKL.

The chain links TRBV2 to TRBJ1-2; D remains ambiguous. The CDR3 has 13 residues. The germline CDR1 and CDR2 sequences are SNHLY and FYNNEI. Trimming shortened V by 6 bases and J by 4 bases, and 12 bases separated the two germline ends. The CDR3 sequence is CASRLEVGYGYTF. CDR3 bases: TGTGCCAGCAGGTTAGAGGTTGGCTATGGCTACACCTTC. The variable domain in full, completed from reference TRBV2 and TRBJ1-2, reads EPEVTQTPSHQVTQMGQEVILRCVPISNHLYFYWYRQILGQKVEFLVSFYNNEISEKSEIFDDQFSVERPDGSNFTLKIRSTKLEDSAMYFCASRLEVGYGYTFGSGTRLTVV.

The rearrangement joins TRBV28 to TRBJ1-1; D ambiguous. The CDR3 covers 14 residues. From germline, CDR1 is MDHEN and CDR2 SYDVKM. With 5 bases removed from V and 1 base from J, the gap between germline ends came to 11 bases. CDR3 in DNA: TGTGCCAGCAGTATCATTGTGGCGAACACTGAAGCTTTCTTT. As protein: CASSIIVANTEAFF.

The chain carries TRBV4-1 and TRBJ1-1; TRBD1 matches at 7 bases. The length of the CDR3 is 15 residues. Germline CDR1 and CDR2: MGHRA and YSYEKL. The J segment lost 0 bases and the V segment lost 2 bases, leaving 3 bases of the junction unmatched. CDR3 protein: CASSQRDRLNTEAFF. The CDR3 bases are TGCGCCAGCAGCCAAAGGGACAGACTGAACACTGAAGCTTTCTTT.

This clone has just a few counts. V gene TRBV2 combines with J gene TRBJ1-5; D not certain. Deletions cut 8 bases from V and 0 bases from J, with 8 bases between. Germline assignment: CDR1 SNHLY and CDR2 FYNNEI. The CDR3 runs to 13 residues. The CDR3 spells CASRIDSNQPQHF. CDR3 bases: TGTGCCAGCCGAATAGATAGCAATCAGCCCCAGCATTTT.

This chain connects TRBV20-1 to TRBJ2-1; D uncertain. This CDR3 comprises 11 residues. V lost 0 bases and J 13 bases, leaving 10 bases between the germline ends. Germline CDR1 reads DFQATT; CDR2 reads SNEGSKA (reference sequence). CDR3 amino acids: CSARDLRFQFF. Here the CDR3 DNA reads TGCAGTGCTAGAGATCTGAGATTCCAGTTCTTC.

The J gene is TRBJ2-5, the V gene TRBV5-4; TRBD1 is a possible D gene (6 bases). Trimming took 4 bases from V and 1 from J, leaving 17 bases between them. Germline V gene data show CDR1 as SGHNT and CDR2 as YYREEE (reference sequence). This CDR3 is 16 amino acids long. The chain's CDR3 is CASSDKDRRRQETQYF. DNA of the CDR3: TGTGCCAGCAGCGACAAAGACAGGCGACGCCAAGAGACCCAGTACTTC.